The T cell receptor (beta chain) described here comes from a study of cytomegalovirus exposure and HLA in healthy donors (dated by TCRdb to the late 2010s). At the level of the whole study: In an earlier analysis of some 550 of the donors, about 270 Gb of sequence data and 100 million or so unique TCR beta sequences from 150 million to 200 million T cells were reported. Approximately 300 gigabases of sequencing data and 75 million to 85 million unique TCR sequences made up an early release that covered 500 to 700 HLA-typed donors. The genetic ancestry cluster associated with self-reported Caucasian donors included over 80% of the roughly 360 genotyped donors. The aim of the study was to test whether cataloging public T cell receptors could identify signatures of past pathogen exposure. The T cell repertoires of 700 or so subjects were profiled by immunosequencing and related to cytomegalovirus serostatus. Besides the first cohort of 666 subjects, a separate validation cohort made up of 90 to 150 different subjects was used. High-throughput TCR immunosequencing, statistical association of individual TCRs with disease status, and machine learning were combined to predict cytomegalovirus infection status. In a later analysis, previously published TCR beta repertoires from hundreds of donors were re-analyzed and high-resolution HLA genotyping was added so that TCR occurrence patterns could be studied. In the later analysis, no new phenotypic data were used to find candidate immune exposures; instead, reliance was placed on TCR beta sequences and their occurrence across donors. In an earlier analysis of over 550 of the donors, high-throughput TCR beta sequencing was used to judge whether each TCR beta V gene segment behaved as functional or pseudogenic. Donor age, sex, ethnicity and CMV serostatus were compiled alongside the repertoire data. A later genetic analysis used genome-wide SNP genotypes for 398 of the 666 donors, treating that subset as a discovery cohort. All discovery cohort repertoires had been generated using a single sequencing platform. Both class I and class II loci were covered by HLA typing, at four-digit resolution. The number of typed donors differed by locus: roughly 620-640 for A, B, C, DRB1 and DQB1; roughly 510 for DQA1; some 610 for DPA1; and roughly 470 for DPB1. Because of strong linkage in the cohort, five DR-DQ haplotypes were treated as single units for association and clustering. Across some 400 genotyped donors of the cohort, an average of approximately 220,000 unique TCR beta nucleotide sequences per donor were sequenced, and roughly 20% of those sequences were non-productive.

The cohort consisted of 650 to 850 healthy bone marrow donors. At the time of sampling, all cohort members were nominally healthy, though unrecorded immune exposures were likely present. The donor tested CMV seronegative and was one of the 352 seronegative cohort members. Each donor provided a peripheral blood sample, and peripheral blood mononuclear cells were used for TCR beta sequencing. The Qiagen DNeasy Blood Extraction Kit was used to extract genomic DNA from the blood cell samples. From the cysteine through the phenylalanine, the CDR3 covers 14 amino acids. This entry keeps only the CDR3 DNA: 42 bases, framed from base 1. CDR1 and CDR2 are read off the germline V gene (reference sequence) as PRHDT and FYEKMQ. V is reduced by 5 bases and J by 12 bases, leaving a spacing of 20 bases between them. This clone was detected once. Its antigen has not been determined. Base-call qualities are not available, and no considerably larger clone is one nucleotide away.

Libraries were built with the immunoSEQ multiplex PCR assay. For the multiplex PCR, a mixture combining 60 forward primers for TCR Vbeta segments and 13 reverse primers for TCR Jbeta segments was used. The CDR3 region of rearranged TCR beta genes was amplified from genomic DNA by a multiplex PCR assay. The amplified TCR beta libraries were sequenced on the Illumina HiSeq System as 87-base-pair reads. The paper's data handling went like this. In a later analysis, tens of millions of unique TCR beta chains were counted across the 500 to 850 repertoires, and roughly 11 million of these chains were shared by at least two donors. To remove PCR and sequencing errors, raw reads were error-corrected and collapsed into unique sequences using a nearest-neighbor algorithm that merged closely related sequences. To assign V, D and J gene segments, CDR3 sequences were aligned to IMGT reference sequences. Each retained sequence needed at least a six-nucleotide match to both a V gene segment and a J gene segment. Rearrangements were classified as productive when the CDR3 lacked stop codons and remained in frame with V and J, and all other rearrangements were classified as non-productive. CDR3 was defined according to IMGT convention as the region running from the second conserved V-encoded cysteine to the conserved J-encoded phenylalanine. Sequences without an unambiguous match to a single V gene segment were excluded from the earlier analysis of about 600 of the donors. In an earlier analysis of several hundred of the donors, V segments were called functional above 56.7% productive rearrangements and were called segregating when the between-donor standard deviation exceeded 5%. A statistical classification framework was built to diagnose cytomegalovirus status from the catalog of TCR beta chain sequences. In a later analysis, V and J genes were assigned by comparing TCR nucleotide sequences against IMGT/GENE-DB human TR gene sequences. In a later analysis, CDR3 sequences and most-parsimonious VDJ recombination scenarios were assigned using the TCRdist pipeline. In a later analysis, every TCR beta chain was defined by the combination of its CDR3 amino acid sequence and its V-gene family, and reads without a unique V-gene family were dropped. To address suspected cross-contamination and a sequencing artifact, a later analysis removed 450 to 700 highly shared, low-generation-probability nucleotide sequences. For each public chain, a later analysis derived a clonal expansion index from normalized ranks of inferred template counts within each repertoire. In a later analysis, generation probabilities were computed using a VDJ recombination model fitted to out-of-frame rearrangements, and the results were checked against IGoR. In a later analysis, TCR-TCR, TCR-HLA and TCR-CMV co-occurrence was scored with hypergeometric tests, and a repertoire-size bias correction was applied to TCR pairs. False discovery rates were estimated in a later analysis by permuting HLA or CMV assignments 20 times. In a later analysis, co-occurring TCRs were grouped using DBSCAN, with TCRdist sequence similarity added in when clustering inside HLA-allele-positive subsets. For co-occurrence clustering, repertoires with fewer than 30,000 or more than 120,000 public chains were excluded, along with 4 to 6 repertoires with anomalous nucleotide sharing. Not all clones reach the TCRdb copy of this immuneACCESS table, which keeps in-frame sequences only. Checked studies attribute under half of the gap to unresolved V genes and leave the rest unexplained. For V, J and clone size, that table is used; D and trimming come from the DNA. For this sample the table gives fewer than 200,000 clones, of which 79% were detected only once. The ten top clones hold 0.69% of the sample.

Here is what the overall study found, with its caveats: In this cohort, only TCR beta chains were sequenced, and detectable features were limited by the absence of alpha or paired-chain data. A later analysis found that TCR association rates varied across HLA loci, with DRB1 alleles showing the most associated TCRs and HLA-C alleles the fewest. While some public TCRs were present in many individuals, most TCR sequences turned up only very rarely across donors. When HLA alleles, especially DR and DQ, strongly co-occurred, attributing TCR associations to individual alleles was difficult. According to a later analysis, most CMV-associated TCR beta chains appeared to be HLA-restricted, and the HLA associations seemed to be driven largely by CMV exposure. The study listed 150 to 200 TCR beta chains as associated with cytomegalovirus. A later analysis reported that several top co-occurrence clusters appeared linked to parvovirus B19, influenza, CMV and Epstein-Barr virus. The authors suggested that the approach could potentially be generalized to other disease states and immunological phenotypes. A later genetic analysis associated a missense DCLRE1C variant with V-gene and J-gene trimming of TCR beta chains, and an independent cohort replicated the association. Some IMGT-functional V segments, including TRBV6-2 and TRBV6-3, could not be distinguished by the 87-base-pair reads and were therefore excluded. The presence/absence analyses assumed that sequencing depth was roughly uniform across donors, and that assumption may not be true. Roughly 15 rarely observed V segments, including chromosome 9 orphons, were excluded from the earlier analysis of several hundred of the donors because counts were too low. In a later analysis, HLA-associated TCR beta chains were found to be more clonally expanded and to have lower generation probabilities than equally common non-associated chains. Cytomegalovirus status was reported to be diagnosed by the classifier with high specificity and sensitivity in both the original and validation cohorts. Specific HLA alleles were associated with roughly 17,000 TCR beta sequences at a false discovery rate of 0.05 in a later analysis. Because HLA typing was unavailable for some donors at each locus, only the typed subset was used in association tests. In an earlier analysis of fewer than 700 of the donors, most TCR beta V segments appeared in productive rearrangements about 87% or about 30% of the time, broadly matching IMGT annotations. Three of the identified cytomegalovirus-associated TCR beta chains were confirmed in vitro to be specific for cytomegalovirus antigens. Correlated functional status among segregating V segments might be attributable to linkage disequilibrium, but an unknown experimental factor could not be ruled out. Immune exposure information for the cohort was limited to CMV serostatus. In a later genetic analysis, fewer N-insertions in productive TCRs were reported among donors in an Asian-associated ancestry cluster than the 666-donor mean. A further reported finding was that TCR beta sequences accurately predicted the HLA-A and HLA-B alleles for most subjects in the first cohort. A cluster of highly shared sequence variants was judged likely to be a technical artifact of the sequencing pipeline.

The TCR originated in a woman aged 35 to 49 in good health and CMV-seronegative. This sequence uses TRBV13 and TRBJ2-1, and perhaps TRBD1 as D gene, on 5 matching bases. Sequencing was performed on PBMCs. The CDR3 protein sequence reads: CASSPTPGDSRQFF. The DNA reads TGTGCCAGCAGCCCAACACCTGGCGACAGCAGGCAGTTCTTC.